These T cell receptor beta chains were read from a single sample in a study of blood T cell repertoires in COVID-19. Measured with immunoSEQ multiplex PCR; TCRdb has only the in-frame clones, and not every one. The sample has about 26,000 clones, 90% seen once. The source material was peripheral blood. The source of these receptors is a man aged 70 or older with acute or convalescent COVID-19. Each CDR3 is given with its conserved first and last residue. A D gene is named only where the DNA matches it firmly. Where a row states a size, it is once, few, many or the class of an expanded clone; other rows omit it.

.	TRBV19	TRBJ1-1	.	CASSEQRGTEAFF	TGTGCCAGTAGTGAACAGCGGGGCACTGAAGCTTTCTTT
.	TRBV5-1	TRBJ2-1	TRBD1	CASSATGANEQFF	TGCGCCAGCAGCGCCACAGGGGCCAATGAGCAGTTCTTC
.	TRBV11-2	TRBJ2-1	TRBD2	CASSYGGGAYNEQFF	TGTGCCAGCAGCTATGGGGGGGGTGCCTACAATGAGCAGTTCTTC
once	TRBV4-1	TRBJ2-1	TRBD2	CASSQEGGSSGTLDVQFF	TGCGCCAGCAGCCAAGAGGGTGGGTCTAGCGGAACCCTTGATGTGCAGTTCTTC
.	TRBV18	TRBJ1-3	.	CASSPDRTGNTIYF	TGTGCCAGCTCACCAGACAGAACTGGAAACACCATATATTTT
.	TRBV11-1	TRBJ2-1	TRBD2	CASSPLGGPGGEQFF	TGTGCCAGCAGCCCCCTCGGCGGGCCGGGGGGTGAGCAGTTCTTC
few	TRBV7-9	TRBJ2-2	.	CASSPGLGAANTGELFF	TGTGCCAGCAGCCCGGGCCTAGGGGCGGCGAACACCGGGGAGCTGTTTTTT
few	TRBV6-5	TRBJ2-7	.	CASLKAEGYEQYF	TGTGCCAGCCTCAAAGCCGAGGGCTACGAGCAGTACTTC
.	TRBV4-3	TRBJ2-1	.	CASSRDLRGNSEQFF	TGCGCCAGCAGCCGAGATCTTCGCGGGAATAGTGAGCAGTTCTTC
.	TRBV10-3	TRBJ2-1	TRBD2	CAIRGQAGGRNEQFF	TGTGCCATCAGGGGCCAGGCGGGAGGGCGCAATGAGCAGTTCTTC
.	TRBV5-6	TRBJ2-5	TRBD2	CASMRGGAATQYF	TGTGCCAGCATGCGGGGGGGTGCTGCGACCCAGTACTTC
.	TRBV2	TRBJ2-6	.	CASSANRDANVLTF	TGTGCCAGCAGTGCAAACAGGGATGCCAACGTCCTGACTTTC
.	TRBV18	TRBJ1-1	.	CASSPGGPGNTEAFF	TGTGCCAGCTCACCTGGAGGGCCGGGGAACACTGAAGCTTTCTTT
.	TRBV11-2	TRBJ2-7	.	CASSLDPAGGGEQYF	TGTGCCAGCAGCTTAGATCCTGCAGGCGGAGGGGAGCAGTACTTC
.	TRBV18	TRBJ1-2	.	CASSHTLGESLDYGYTF	TGTGCCAGCTCACACACTCTCGGGGAAAGCCTAGACTATGGCTACACCTTC
.	TRBV4-3	TRBJ2-1	.	CASSQEQAFNNEQFF	TGCGCCAGCAGCCAAGAACAGGCGTTTAACAATGAGCAGTTCTTC
.	TRBV28	TRBJ1-4	TRBD1	CASSTGGPNEKLFF	TGTGCCAGCAGCACAGGGGGCCCAAATGAAAAACTGTTTTTT
few	TRBV7-6	TRBJ1-1	.	CASSLTPDSNTEAFF	TGTGCCAGCAGCCTTACGCCGGACAGTAACACTGAAGCTTTCTTT
once	TRBV7-2	TRBJ1-5	.	CASSPGTIQPQHF	TGTGCCAGCAGCCCAGGGACTATTCAGCCCCAGCATTTT
.	TRBV5-1	TRBJ2-3	.	CASSLQPSSARDTQYF	TGCGCCAGCAGCTTGCAGCCTAGCTCTGCAAGGGATACGCAGTATTTT
few	TRBV5-1	TRBJ1-1	.	CASSLTGMNTEAFF	TGCGCCAGCAGCTTGACGGGAATGAACACTGAAGCTTTCTTT
.	TRBV4-1	TRBJ1-2	.	CASSQSAEQGNYGYTF	TGCGCCAGCAGCCAATCCGCAGAGCAGGGGAACTATGGCTACACCTTC
.	TRBV24-1	TRBJ2-5	TRBD1	CATSDARTGDSSETQYF	TGTGCCACCAGTGACGCCAGGACAGGGGATAGTTCTGAGACCCAGTACTTC
.	TRBV4-1	TRBJ2-3	.	CASSQGRGKGTQYF	TGCGCCAGCAGCCAAGGCAGGGGTAAGGGTACGCAGTATTTT
.	TRBV6-2/TRBV6-3	TRBJ2-1	TRBD2	CASSYRGRALNEQFF	TGTGCCAGCAGTTACCGCGGGAGGGCCCTTAATGAGCAGTTCTTC
.	TRBV7-3	TRBJ2-3	TRBD2	CASSSRTSGSTDTQYF	TGTGCCAGCAGCTCGCGGACTAGCGGAAGCACAGATACGCAGTATTTT
.	TRBV28	TRBJ2-5	TRBD2	CASSTRGGQETQYF	TGTGCCAGCAGTACCCGCGGGGGGCAAGAGACCCAGTACTTC
few	TRBV7-9	TRBJ2-5	.	CASTRNQETQYF	TGTGCCAGCACTAGAAACCAAGAGACCCAGTACTTC
.	TRBV28	TRBJ1-5	.	CASRLALMWDF	TGTGCCAGCAGACTAGCGTTGATGTGGGATTTT
.	TRBV4-3	TRBJ1-1	TRBD1	CASSPQAGGEVYAFF	TGCGCCAGCAGCCCTCAAGCAGGGGGCGAGGTGTACGCTTTCTTT
once	TRBV2	TRBJ2-5	.	CASSGYKRETQYF	TGTGCCAGCAGCGGTTATAAACGGGAGACCCAGTACTTC
.	TRBV5-1	TRBJ2-1	.	CASSFGTYNEQFF	TGCGCCAGCAGCTTTGGGACATACAATGAGCAGTTCTTC
.	TRBV19	TRBJ2-1	TRBD2	CASNYPGLAGGGANSYNEQFF	TGTGCCAGTAATTACCCGGGACTAGCGGGAGGCGGCGCCAACTCCTACAATGAGCAGTTCTTC
.	TRBV7-9	TRBJ2-5	.	CASTVISGTQYF	TGTGCCAGCACCGTGATAAGCGGGACCCAGTACTTC
.	TRBV6-4	TRBJ2-3	.	CASSDSAGRGGTDTQYF	TGTGCCAGCAGTGACTCGGCGGGGCGAGGGGGCACAGATACGCAGTATTTT
.	TRBV5-5	TRBJ2-7	TRBD2	CASSLGLAGHYEQYF	TGTGCCAGCAGCTTGGGACTAGCGGGACACTACGAGCAGTACTTC
.	TRBV28	TRBJ1-6	.	CASSSQTGTRNSPLHF	TGTGCCAGCAGTTCCCAGACCGGGACTCGAAATTCACCCCTCCACTTT
.	TRBV7-8	TRBJ1-2	.	CASSLSPGNYGYTF	TGTGCCAGCAGCTTATCCCCCGGGAACTATGGCTACACCTTC
.	TRBV29-1	TRBJ2-1	.	CSATARSYNEQFF	TGCAGCGCCACAGCCCGCTCCTACAATGAGCAGTTCTTC
.	TRBV9	TRBJ2-7	.	CASSFGVQGYEQYF	TGTGCCAGCAGCTTTGGGGTCCAGGGCTACGAGCAGTACTTC
.	TRBV28	TRBJ1-5	.	CASSLATGFINQPQHF	TGTGCCAGCAGTTTAGCCACCGGTTTCATCAATCAGCCCCAGCATTTT
once	TRBV7-7	TRBJ2-5	TRBD2	CASSSQPGLAGEETQYF	TGTGCTAGCAGCTCACAACCGGGACTAGCGGGAGAAGAGACCCAGTACTTC
.	TRBV19	TRBJ1-1	.	CASSIWGSGGEAFF	TGTGCCAGTAGTATATGGGGATCCGGGGGTGAAGCTTTCTTT
.	TRBV5-1	TRBJ1-2	TRBD1	CASSLDHYNRGYGYTF	TGCGCCAGCAGCTTGGATCACTACAACAGGGGCTATGGCTACACCTTC
.	TRBV21-1	TRBJ2-1	.	CASSENTRMGLAGERGDEQFF	TGTGCCAGCAGCGAAAATACCCGTATGGGACTAGCGGGAGAGCGGGGCGATGAGCAGTTCTTC
.	TRBV7-3	TRBJ2-1	.	CASSFGAGRNNEQFF	TGTGCCAGCAGCTTCGGGGCGGGACGGAACAATGAGCAGTTCTTC
.	TRBV6-5	TRBJ1-1	.	CASSLYPPPNTEAFF	TGTGCCAGCAGTCTTTATCCCCCCCCGAACACTGAAGCTTTCTTT
.	TRBV11-2	TRBJ2-7	TRBD1	CASSLAGTASYEQYF	TGTGCCAGCAGCTTAGCTGGGACAGCCTCCTACGAGCAGTACTTC
.	TRBV2	TRBJ2-7	TRBD2	CASSERLPPGLAGGPLSSYEQYF	TGTGCCAGCAGTGAACGGCTCCCCCCCGGACTAGCGGGAGGGCCTTTAAGCTCCTACGAGCAGTACTTC
once	TRBV11-3	TRBJ2-7	.	CASSLEQGREQYF	TGTGCCAGCAGCTTAGAGCAGGGCAGGGAGCAGTACTTC
.	TRBV7-3	TRBJ2-3	TRBD2	CASSISGRGWADTQYF	TGTGCCAGCAGCATCAGCGGGAGGGGGTGGGCAGATACGCAGTATTTT
.	TRBV21-1	TRBJ2-7	.	CATRGGTSGRTHSYEQYF	TGTGCCACCAGGGGGGGAACTAGCGGGAGAACCCACTCCTACGAGCAGTACTTC
.	TRBV6-5	TRBJ1-2	TRBD1	CASSRDSILYGYTF	TGTGCCAGCAGTAGGGACAGCATCCTCTATGGCTACACCTTC
.	TRBV6-5	TRBJ2-7	.	CASTQGGTGEQYF	TGTGCCAGCACCCAAGGGGGTACGGGAGAGCAGTACTTC
.	TRBV9	TRBJ2-1	.	CASSTRGAGTYNEQFF	TGTGCCAGCAGCACCCGTGGGGCAGGGACCTACAATGAGCAGTTCTTC
few	TRBV7-8	TRBJ2-7	.	CASSLEEGTEQYF	TGTGCCAGCAGCTTAGAGGAGGGAACCGAGCAGTACTTC
.	TRBV6-5	TRBJ1-6	TRBD1	CASRVQGADNSPLHF	TGTGCCAGCAGGGTACAGGGGGCCGATAATTCACCCCTCCACTTT
.	TRBV7-3	TRBJ2-2	.	CASSLLATNTGELFF	TGTGCCAGCAGCTTGTTAGCTACGAACACCGGGGAGCTGTTTTTT
few	TRBV5-1	TRBJ2-7	TRBD2	CASSLELAGEGAYEQYF	TGCGCCAGCAGCTTGGAACTAGCGGGAGAGGGGGCCTACGAGCAGTACTTC
.	TRBV2	TRBJ2-1	TRBD1	CASSLDRDNEQFF	TGTGCCAGCAGCCTCGACAGGGACAATGAGCAGTTCTTC